This T cell receptor (beta chain) was recovered during a study of cytomegalovirus exposure and HLA in healthy donors. This PCR relied on a set of 60 Vbeta primers and 13 Jbeta primers. Method: immunoSEQ multiplex PCR; TCRdb's copy keeps in-frame clones and lacks some. The sample includes approximately 160,000 clones, over 75% of them seen just once. The sequenced material came from PBMCs. The clonotype comes from a human donor in good health.

DNA of the CDR3: TGTGCCTCACCACCCCCAGGGGGCGAAGCCGGGGAGCTGTTTTTT. Translation gives CASPPPGGEAGELFF. J is TRBJ2-2 and V is TRBV21-1; TRBD1, the D gene given by the table, was not confirmed from the DNA. TRBV21-1 has pseudogene status. This CDR3 contains 15 residues.